Following are 14 T cell receptor beta chains from one sample sequenced in a study of cytomegalovirus exposure and HLA in healthy donors. It was with 60 Vbeta and 13 Jbeta primers that the PCR ran. Repertoires were generated with immunoSEQ multiplex PCR, while TCRdb's copy carries only in-frame clones and drops some. Its listing shows about 92,000 clones. The material sequenced was PBMCs. Source of these receptors: a man over 45 in good health and CMV-seropositive.

This chain links TRBV6-6 with TRBJ2-5, with 14 bases that match TRBD2. This CDR3 has 16 amino acids. Germline CDR1 is MNHNY and CDR2 is SVGAGI (reference sequence). With 5 bases clipped from V and 5 bases from J, the junction kept 7 bases outside the gene matches. The CDR3 coding sequence is TGTGCCAGCAGTCTTGGGACTAGCGGGAGTGGGGAGACCCAGTACTTC. The encoded protein is CASSLGTSGSGETQYF.

This chain connects TRBV15 to TRBJ1-5, with D possibly matching TRBD1 (6 bases). The CDR3 spans 16 residues. The germline V gene has CDR1 LNHNV and CDR2 YYDKDF (reference sequence). Between the trimmed V and J ends, which lost 3 bases and 6 bases, there was a span of 18 bases. The CDR3 here is CATSSSTGDLVQPQHF. CDR3 nucleotide sequence: TGTGCCACCAGCAGTTCGACAGGAGACTTGGTTCAGCCCCAGCATTTT. The full variable domain, with the rest looked up from reference TRBV15 and TRBJ1-5, is DAMVIQNPRYQVTQFGKPVTLSCSQTLNHNVMYWYQQKSSQAPKLLFHYYDKDFNNEADTPDNFQSRRPNTSFCFLDIRSPGLGDTAMYLCATSSSTGDLVQPQHFGDGTRLSIL.

A word on this clone: At one end the junction does not follow the germline gene, possibly because of a read error. This rearrangement joins TRBV7-9 to TRBJ2-7; D is possibly TRBD1 (6 bases). This CDR3 region has 12 residues. Germline V CDR1 and CDR2: SEHNR, FQNEAQ (reference sequence). CDR3 coding DNA: TGTGCCAGCAGCTTAGGGGGGCTTACCACCGCCTTC. Translating it yields CASSLGGLTTAF.

The J gene is TRBJ2-7, the V gene TRBV4-2, with D tentatively TRBD2 (5 bases). V was trimmed by 6 bases and J by 2 bases, leaving 26 bases between them. Germline CDR1 LGHNA, CDR2 YNFKEQ. The CDR3 is made up of 18 amino acids. The CDR3 DNA reads TGTGCCAGCAGACGAAAGCCGGGATGGGGTGGGAGTCCCTACGAGCAGTACGTC. Translated: CASRRKPGWGGSPYEQYV.

The V gene is TRBV5-6, the J gene TRBJ1-1; D call uncertain. The V end lost 4 bases, the J end lost 0 bases, and 7 bases lay between the germline ends. This CDR3 is 13 amino acids long. Germline-derived CDR1 and CDR2 are SGHDT and YYEEEE. The CDR3 spells CASSEGMNTEAFF. In DNA form, the CDR3 reads TGTGCCAGCAGCGAGGGCATGAACACTGAAGCTTTCTTT.

In nucleotides, the CDR3 is TGTGCCAGCACGCAGGACGGACTCCAAGAGACCCAGTACTTC. Its translation: CASTQDGLQETQYF. This sequence joins TRBV5-6 and TRBJ2-5, with D tentatively TRBD2 (5 bases). Deletions cut 6 bases from V and 1 base from J, with 13 bases between. Germline V gene sequence: CDR1 SGHDT, CDR2 YYEEEE. This CDR3 is 14 amino acids long.

The chain has TRBV28 and TRBJ1-6; D possibly corresponds to TRBD1 (6 bases). Germline V CDR1 and CDR2: MDHEN, SYDVKM. The CDR3 spans 13 residues. Trimming cost V 2 bases and J 18 bases, with 17 bases left between them. CDR3 region: CASSLGGGDWNHF. CDR3 nucleotides: TGTGCCAGCAGTTTAGGAGGGGGGGACTGGAACCACTTT.

Written as DNA, the CDR3 is TGTGCCAGCAGCTCCCCGACCTCGAGGGATGGCTACACCTTC. Its protein is CASSSPTSRDGYTF. This rearrangement joins TRBV27 to TRBJ1-2; D not resolved. V was clipped by 6 bases and J by 6 bases, with 17 bases between them. Germline V gene sequence: CDR1 MNHEY, CDR2 SMNVEV (reference sequence). The CDR3 runs 14 residues.

J is TRBJ2-2 and V is TRBV7-6; D may be TRBD2 (6 bases). Trimming removed 8 bases at V and 4 bases at J, with 14 bases between. CDR3 length: 14 amino acids. Germline CDR1 is SGHVS and CDR2 is FNYEAQ. The DNA of the CDR3 is TGTGCCAGCTCGGAGGGGTTCGGCACCGGGGAGCTGTTTTTT. Translated: CASSEGFGTGELFF.

The J gene is TRBJ1-2, the V gene TRBV30; weak D call: TRBD1 (6 bases). V was cut by 3 bases and J by 5 bases, with 25 bases left in between. CDR3 length: 17 residues. Germline V CDR1 and CDR2: GTSNPN, SVGIG (reference sequence). The CDR3 sequence: CAWRQLGGAGWRYGYTF. As DNA, the CDR3 is TGTGCCTGGAGACAACTGGGGGGGGCAGGTTGGAGATATGGCTACACCTTC.

The V and J genes are TRBV4-3 and TRBJ1-4; the D is unclear. CDR1 and CDR2 (germline): LGHNA, YSLEER. The V end lost 4 bases, the J end lost 4 bases, and 10 bases lay between the germline ends. The CDR3 sequence is 14 residues long. The CDR3 sequence: CASSPGRYNEKLFF. CDR3 sequence (DNA): TGCGCCAGCAGCCCCGGCAGGTATAATGAAAAACTGTTTTTT.

This chain connects TRBV4-1 to TRBJ1-2; maybe TRBD1 (5 bases). Germline assignment: CDR1 MGHRA and CDR2 YSYEKL. V was cut by 3 bases and J by 8 bases, with 22 bases left in between. CDR3 length: 16 amino acids. For the CDR3, the DNA is TGCGCCAGCAGCCAGCCCACTAGCAGGGCCGAGAGGGGCTACACCTTC. It codes for CASSQPTSRAERGYTF.

The chain recombines TRBV29-1 with TRBJ2-7; D is unclear. V was cut by 0 bases and J by 0 bases, with 3 bases left in between. The CDR3 contains 12 residues. Germline assignment: CDR1 SQVTM and CDR2 ANQGSEA. For the CDR3, the DNA is TGCAGCGTTGAAGACTACTCCTACGAGCAGTACTTC. It translates to CSVEDYSYEQYF.

The rearrangement joins TRBV4-1 to TRBJ2-1, with 10 bases lining up with TRBD1. J was trimmed by 8 bases and V by 4 bases; bases with no gene match: 14. From germline, CDR1 is MGHRA and CDR2 YSYEKL. This CDR3 has 17 residues. CDR3 sequence: CASSLVGRDRGWDEQFF. The CDR3, as DNA: TGCGCCAGCAGCCTTGTAGGCCGGGACAGGGGCTGGGATGAGCAGTTCTTC.